One sample yielded the 25 T cell receptor beta chains listed below, sequenced in a study of identical twins. TCRdb called the 5' RACE reads again in MiXCR, with one record for every CDR3 protein. The sample shows approximately 490,000 distinct CDR3 sequences, about 22% of them seen only once. These data were also filed under a second study, of yellow fever vaccine responses in identical twins.

The specimen was CD4+ T cells sorted from blood. The receptors come from a woman aged 18-35 years in good health.

This clonotype was recorded a few times. The J gene is TRBJ2-7, the V gene TRBV5-5; 13 bases align to TRBD2. Per germline, CDR1 SGHKS and CDR2 YYEKEE (reference sequence). The trim removed 3 bases at V and 0 bases at J, leaving 27 bases unmatched. CDR3 size: 24 residues. The CDR3 sequence: CASSSATGRALGLAGERSSYEQYF. The CDR3 DNA reads TGTGCCAGCAGCTCGGCGACCGGACGGGCGCTAGGACTAGCGGGAGAAAGAAGCTCCTACGAGCAGTACTTC. Full variable domain (remainder filled in from reference TRBV5-5 and TRBJ2-7): DAGVTQSPTHLIKTRGQQVTLRCSPISGHKSVSWYQQVLGQGPQFIFQYYEKEERGRGNFPDRFSARQFPNYSSELNVNALLLGDSALYLCASSSATGRALGLAGERSSYEQYFGPGTRLTVT.

The V and J genes are TRBV3-1 and TRBJ1-2; no clear D gene. V shed 3 bases and J shed 0 bases, with 8 bases lying between them. The CDR3 has 14 amino acids. The germline CDR1 and CDR2 sequences are LGHDT and YNNKEL (reference sequence). The CDR3 nucleotides are TGTGCCAGCAGCCATCGTCAGACTAACTATGGCTACACCTTC. Translating gives CASSHRQTNYGYTF.

Only one count was recorded for this clonotype. The chain combines TRBV7-4 with TRBJ1-1, with D tentatively TRBD1 (5 bases). This CDR3 comprises 18 residues. Looked up from germline, CDR1 is SGHVT and CDR2 is SQSDAQ. Trimming took 10 bases from V and 1 from J, leaving 28 bases between them. The CDR3 spells CATTKQALQGTRNTEAFF. The CDR3 DNA follows: TGTGCCACCACCAAGCAGGCCCTTCAGGGAACCCGGAACACTGAAGCTTTCTTT.

The gene calls are TRBV28 and TRBJ2-4; no definite D call. Germline V lookup: CDR1 MDHEN, CDR2 SYDVKM. Trimming stripped 1 base from V and 5 bases from J, with 15 bases between. The CDR3 has 16 residues. CDR3 amino acids: CASSLSTTRVENIQYF. Here the CDR3 DNA reads TGTGCCAGCAGTTTATCAACGACCCGAGTTGAAAACATTCAGTACTTC.

The DNA for the CDR3 is TGTGCCAGCAGCTTACTTAGCGGGAGGCCCTACGAGCAGTACTTC. Translated: CASSLLSGRPYEQYF. The chain couples TRBV7-9 to TRBJ2-7; 10 bases fit TRBD2. The V segment lost 2 bases and the J segment 2 bases; nucleotides outside the gene matches: 3. Germline CDR1 reads SEHNR; CDR2 reads FQNEAQ (reference sequence). The CDR3 totals 15 residues.

Written as DNA, the CDR3 is TGTGCCACCAGCAGAGAAATGGATGGGTATGGCTACACCTTC. This sequence encodes CATSREMDGYGYTF. V and J are TRBV15 and TRBJ1-2; the D is unclear. Trimming removed 0 bases at V and 5 bases at J, with 10 bases between. This CDR3 spans 14 amino acids. The germline V gene has CDR1 LNHNV and CDR2 YYDKDF (reference sequence).

This clonotype has more than one count but fewer than ten. The rearrangement links TRBV10-3 to TRBJ1-2, with 7 bases aligning to TRBD1. From germline, CDR1 is ENHRY and CDR2 SYGVKD. V shed 6 bases, J shed 8 bases, and the junction held 12 bases outside the gene matches. The CDR3 length is 14 residues. The CDR3 spells CAISADRFNIGYTF. In DNA form, the CDR3 reads TGTGCCATCAGCGCGGACAGGTTCAACATCGGCTACACCTTC.

The table lists this clonotype with a few counts. The chain links TRBV7-6 to TRBJ1-1, with 7 bases aligning to TRBD1. The CDR3 totals 17 residues. CDR1 and CDR2 from the germline V gene are SGHVS and FNYEAQ. Unmatched junction bases numbered 13, after V lost 5 bases and J lost 1 base. The CDR3 region is CASSPSGRQGRNTEAFF. The DNA of the CDR3 is TGTGCCAGCAGCCCAAGTGGCAGACAGGGCCGGAACACTGAAGCTTTCTTT.

This clonotype was observed many times. The chain's CDR3 is CASSPHPTDEKLFF. The CDR3 DNA sequence: TGTGCCAGCAGCCCCCACCCCACGGATGAAAAACTGTTTTTT. The chain links TRBV9 to TRBJ1-4; D gene uncertain. The CDR3 extends over 14 amino acids. V lost 4 bases to trimming and J lost 6 bases, with 13 bases between them. In germline, CDR1 is SGDLS, CDR2 YYNGEE.

The count of this clonotype is one. V gene TRBV15 combines with J gene TRBJ2-7; the D is unclear. Germline V gene data show CDR1 as LNHNV and CDR2 as YYDKDF (reference sequence). V lost 4 bases and J 3 bases, leaving 10 bases between the germline ends. The CDR3 has 13 amino acids. The CDR3 sequence is CATSTRQLYEQYF. The CDR3 nucleotides are TGTGCCACCAGCACAAGACAACTCTACGAGCAGTACTTC.

The chain uses TRBV29-1 and TRBJ2-1; perhaps TRBD1 as D (7 bases). Deletions cut 6 bases from V and 0 bases from J, with 15 bases between. Germline CDR1 SQVTM, CDR2 ANQGSEA. The CDR3 contains 15 residues. CDR3 in DNA: TGCAGCGTGTATCAGGGGGACTCCTCCTACAATGAGCAGTTCTTC. The encoded protein is CSVYQGDSSYNEQFF.

The V call is TRBV5-4, the J call TRBJ2-7; 7 bases map to TRBD1. Germline V gene data show CDR1 as SGHNT and CDR2 as YYREEE (reference sequence). The V gene end was trimmed by 4 bases and the J gene end by 6 bases; junction bases not matched to a gene: 7. CDR3 length: 13 residues. CDR3 amino acids: CASSNYGQAEQYV. Here the CDR3 DNA reads TGTGCCAGCAGCAATTATGGACAGGCCGAGCAGTACGTC.

This clonotype was seen at least ten times. The rearrangement links TRBV5-5 to TRBJ1-5; D gene uncertain. Between the trimmed V and J ends, which lost 5 bases and 6 bases, there was a span of 15 bases. The germline CDR1 and CDR2 sequences are SGHKS and YYEKEE (reference sequence). This CDR3 has 14 amino acids. The CDR3 loop is CASRESASGQPQHF. Written as DNA, the CDR3 is TGTGCCAGCAGAGAAAGCGCTTCTGGTCAGCCCCAGCATTTT. Together with reference TRBV5-5 and TRBJ1-5, the CDR3 gives the full variable domain: DAGVTQSPTHLIKTRGQQVTLRCSPISGHKSVSWYQQVLGQGPQFIFQYYEKEERGRGNFPDRFSARQFPNYSSELNVNALLLGDSALYLCASRESASGQPQHFGDGTRLSIL.

The table lists this clonotype with a few counts. The chain has TRBV3-1 and TRBJ2-3, with D possibly TRBD2 on 5 matching bases. Germline V lookup: CDR1 LGHDT, CDR2 YNNKEL (reference sequence). The CDR3 loop spans 14 amino acids. The V end lost 5 bases, the J end lost 5 bases, and 14 bases lay between the germline ends. CDR3 sequence (DNA): TGTGCCAGCAGCTCTGAGGGCCAAGGAGATACGCAGTATTTT. The encoded protein is CASSSEGQGDTQYF.

This clonotype was counted a few times. The V and J genes are TRBV7-6 and TRBJ2-1; D not resolved. Trimming stripped 4 bases from V and 9 bases from J, with 10 bases between. Per germline, CDR1 SGHVS and CDR2 FNYEAQ. This CDR3 contains 12 residues. In DNA form, the CDR3 reads TGTGCCAGCAGCTCTTCGCTAGGTGAGCAGTTCTTC. It yields the protein CASSSSLGEQFF.

V gene TRBV12-3 or TRBV12-4 combines with J gene TRBJ2-1; possibly TRBD2 for D (5 bases). V shed 4 bases and J shed 0 bases, with 10 bases lying between them. CDR3 length: 15 amino acids. CDR3 residues: CASSYIGSSYNEQFF. CDR3 nucleotides: TGTGCCAGCAGTTACATAGGGAGCTCCTACAATGAGCAGTTCTTC.

With regard to this clonotype: One junction end disagrees with the germline gene, perhaps due to a read error. The chain uses TRBV5-1 and TRBJ2-7; D might be TRBD1 or TRBD2, each matching 5 bases. The length of the CDR3 is 14 residues. Germline lookup yields CDR1 SGHRS and CDR2 YFSETQ. CDR3 DNA: TGCGCCAGCGGCTTAATTGAGGGGACCTACGAGCAGTACTTC. Its protein is CASGLIEGTYEQYF.

This clonotype has only a few counts. The V call is TRBV20-1, the J call TRBJ1-6, with 9 bases aligning to TRBD1. J was trimmed by 10 bases and V by 3 bases; bases with no gene match: 1. Per germline, CDR1 DFQATT and CDR2 SNEGSKA (reference sequence). CDR3 length: 12 residues. The CDR3 nucleotides read TGCAGTGCTAGGGACAGGGGATCACCCCTCCACTTT. The encoded protein is CSARDRGSPLHF.

J is TRBJ2-4 and V is TRBV19; D could derive from TRBD1 or TRBD2 (5 bases each). From germline, CDR1 is LNHDA and CDR2 SQIVND (reference sequence). This CDR3 comprises 15 residues. V was clipped by 6 bases and J by 11 bases, with 23 bases between them. The CDR3 sequence: CASSSPGGRTWVQYF. As DNA, the CDR3 is TGTGCCAGTAGCTCGCCCGGCGGGCGGACATGGGTTCAGTACTTC.

This clonotype was found a few times. The chain uses TRBV7-9 and TRBJ2-2, with D uncertain. The length of the CDR3 is 15 residues. With 2 bases removed from V and 2 bases from J, the gap between germline ends came to 9 bases. CDR1 is SEHNR and CDR2 is FQNEAQ in the germline V gene (reference sequence). CDR3 sequence (DNA): TGTGCCAGCAGCTTATGGTTAACAAACACCGGGGAGCTGTTTTTT. Amino acids: CASSLWLTNTGELFF.

The CDR3 protein is CASSFPGQDTEAFF. The CDR3 DNA reads TGCGCCAGCAGTTTTCCGGGACAGGACACTGAAGCTTTCTTT. The chain carries TRBV5-1 and TRBJ1-1, with 8 bases identical to TRBD1. This CDR3 comprises 14 residues. With 5 bases clipped from V and 3 bases from J, the junction kept 6 bases outside the gene matches. Per the germline V gene, CDR1 is SGHRS and CDR2 is YFSETQ.

Written as DNA, the CDR3 is TGTGCCAGCAGCTTCACCGGCCCTGCGGGGGGGCCCTATGAGCAGTTCTTC. It is translated as CASSFTGPAGGPYEQFF. V usage is TRBV7-2 and J usage is TRBJ2-1, with 9 bases lining up with TRBD2. CDR3 length: 17 residues. Germline CDR1 SGHTA, CDR2 FQGNSA. J was trimmed by 8 bases and V by 3 bases; bases with no gene match: 14.

V gene TRBV12-5 combines with J gene TRBJ1-1; D is ambiguous. V lost 5 bases and J lost 4, with 17 bases in between. Germline CDR1 reads LGHNT; CDR2 reads FRNRAP. The length of the CDR3 is 15 residues. CDR3 sequence reads: CASGGPPIGATEAFF. The CDR3 bases are TGTGCTAGTGGTGGCCCACCTATTGGCGCCACTGAAGCTTTCTTT.

This chain uses TRBV5-1 with TRBJ2-2, with TRBD1 as a possible D gene (5 bases). Trimming shortened V by 2 bases and J by 6 bases, and 8 bases separated the two germline ends. The CDR3 runs to 13 residues. Germline CDR1 reads SGHRS; CDR2 reads YFSETQ. In DNA form, the CDR3 reads TGCGCCAGCAGCTTCGAAGGGGCCGGGGAGCTGTTTTTT. Its translation is CASSFEGAGELFF.

V is TRBV20-1 and J is TRBJ2-7; D not resolved. The V gene lost 2 bases and the J gene lost 1 base, with 15 bases spanning the gap. This CDR3 has 15 residues. The germline V gene has CDR1 DFQATT and CDR2 SNEGSKA (reference sequence). The CDR3 DNA reads as TGCAGTGCTAGAATGTGGACCCCCCTTTCCTACGAGCAGTACTTC. Its protein is CSARMWTPLSYEQYF.